The 9 T cell receptor beta chains presented below share a single source sample, sequenced in a study of cytomegalovirus exposure and HLA in healthy donors. Profiled with immunoSEQ multiplex PCR; TCRdb holds only in-frame clones, not every one. The data hold around 140,000 clones, with 87% observed a single time. The specimen was PBMCs. These receptors were collected from a man between 18 and 35 years old in good health and CMV-seropositive.

V usage is TRBV28 and J usage is TRBJ1-6, with 11 bases aligning to TRBD1. The germline V gene encodes CDR1 MDHEN and CDR2 SYDVKM. The CDR3 has 14 amino acids. V shed 6 bases and J 8 bases; nucleotides not matched to a gene: 3. This CDR3 reads CASRGTGGYSPLHF. The CDR3 nucleotides read TGTGCCAGCAGGGGGACAGGGGGTTATTCACCCCTCCACTTT.

CDR3 bases: TGTGCCAGCAGCTACGGACAGCCCACCTCCTATAATTCACCCCTCCACTTT. Translation: CASSYGQPTSYNSPLHF. The chain recombines TRBV5-4 with TRBJ1-6; weak D call: TRBD1 (6 bases). V lost 3 bases and J 0 bases, leaving 13 bases between the germline ends. This CDR3 has 17 residues. CDR1 and CDR2 from the germline V gene are SGHNT and YYREEE (reference sequence).

CDR3 residues: CASSALNGLSGNTIYF. The CDR3 nucleotides are TGTGCCAGCAGCGCCCTCAACGGACTCTCTGGAAACACCATATATTTT. This chain links TRBV7-8 with TRBJ1-3, with D unclear. CDR1 is SGHVS and CDR2 is FQNEAQ in the germline V gene. The length of the CDR3 is 16 residues. Trimming took 5 bases from V and 0 from J, leaving 14 bases between them.

The chain employs TRBV6-1 and TRBJ2-5; TRBD2 agrees at 10 bases. This CDR3 spans 15 amino acids. V was clipped by 5 bases and J by 2 bases; unmatched bases: 5. Germline CDR1 reads MNHNS; CDR2 reads SASEGT. CDR3 in amino acids: CASSFSGGTQETQYF. The CDR3 DNA reads TGTGCCAGCAGTTTTAGCGGGGGGACTCAAGAGACCCAGTACTTC.

In the case of this clone: Other DNA sequences in the same sample also yield this CDR3. The chain recombines TRBV6-4 with TRBJ2-3; 14 nucleotides agree with TRBD2. Germline V gene sequence: CDR1 MRHNA, CDR2 SNTAGT. The trim removed 2 bases at V and 6 bases at J, leaving 1 base unmatched. CDR3 size: 15 residues. CDR3 amino acids: CASSDGTSGSDTQYF. The CDR3 DNA follows: TGTGCCAGCAGTGACGGGACTAGCGGGAGCGATACGCAGTATTTT.

CDR3: CASSLVGGGRGYTF. CDR3 nucleotides: TGTGCCAGCAGCTTGGTTGGAGGGGGCCGCGGCTACACCTTC. V usage is TRBV5-6 and J usage is TRBJ1-2; 7 nucleotides line up with TRBD1. J lost 8 bases, V lost 0 bases, and 7 bases had no gene match. Germline lookup yields CDR1 SGHDT and CDR2 YYEEEE. The CDR3 contains 14 residues. Variable domain in full (rest from reference TRBV5-6 and TRBJ1-2): DAGVTQSPTHLIKTRGQQVTLRCSPKSGHDTVSWYQQALGQGPQFIFQYYEEEERQRGNFPDRFSGHQFPNYSSELNVNALLLGDSALYLCASSLVGGGRGYTFGSGTRLTVV.

J is TRBJ1-2 and V is TRBV5-6, with D maybe TRBD1 (5 bases). V gave up 2 bases and J gave up 8 bases, with 13 bases separating them. The CDR3 spans 13 residues. Germline V gives CDR1 SGHDT, CDR2 YYEEEE. CDR3 sequence reads: CASSLTRAGGYTF. Here the CDR3 DNA reads TGTGCCAGCAGCTTAACCAGGGCTGGGGGCTACACCTTC.

The chain recombines TRBV29-1 with TRBJ1-1, with 11 bases matching TRBD1. This CDR3 contains 15 residues. J lost 6 bases, V lost 7 bases, and 13 bases had no gene match. The germline gives CDR1 SQVTM, CDR2 ANQGSEA. The CDR3 here is CSALPGQGGNSEAFF. In nucleotides, the CDR3 is TGCAGCGCATTGCCGGGACAGGGGGGTAACTCTGAAGCTTTCTTT.

V is TRBV25-1 and J is TRBJ1-2; 9 positions match TRBD1. V lost 2 bases, J lost 6 bases, and 10 bases stayed unmatched. CDR1 MGHDK and CDR2 SYGVNS come from the germline V gene. The CDR3 has 16 residues. The CDR3 DNA reads as TGTGCCAGCAGTGAAACATTGGACAGGGGTGAAAATGGCTACACCTTC. Translating gives CASSETLDRGENGYTF.